This T cell receptor beta chain was identified during a study of blood T cells in healthy people across ages. Study-level points and caveats: Whereas aged donors had fewer naive CD4+ cells, long-lived donors had more of them and higher diversity.

Germline V gives CDR1 MNHEY, CDR2 SVGAGI. V lost 0 bases and J 5 bases, leaving 16 bases between the germline ends. The CDR3 contains 16 residues. A word on this clonotype: Its specificity is not known.

A second PCR, run for roughly 7 to 11 cycles, used a sample-barcoded 5' primer plus a J-beta primer mix. TCRdb reanalysed the 5' RACE reads using MiXCR and keeps one entry per CDR3 protein. The sample holds fewer than 1,200,000 distinct CDR3 sequences, 20% to 25% seen once. This sample also belongs to another study, concerning T cells of mothers and their children. That paper adds: Donation came from a few healthy Caucasian mothers together with their six children.

Material for sequencing was blood. V usage is TRBV6-5 and J usage is TRBJ1-2; D not resolved. The origin of this receptor is a girl aged 2 to 10 in good health. For the CDR3, the DNA is TGTGCCAGCAGTTACTCGTTGGCAGCCGGAGAATATGGCTACACCTTC. Protein sequence: CASSYSLAAGEYGYTF.